This TCR beta chain emerged from a study of T-cell reconstitution after alpha-beta-depleted transplantation in children. This clonotype was found many times. Preparation of the TCRbeta library used unique molecular identifiers. MiXCR, run by TCRdb on the PCR reads, gives a single entry per CDR3 protein. Among some 200,000 distinct CDR3 sequences listed, around 7.7% were seen once. The receptor was isolated from a male patient aged 2 to 10 who had a stem cell transplant for acute myeloid leukemia, so the T cells may come from the graft donor. Sequenced material: PBMCs, mostly from graft donor cells, taken 360 days after TCRalphabeta/CD19-depleted stem cell transplant.

The CDR3, as DNA: TGCAGTGCTACCTCTAGCGGGGGGGCCGAGACCCAGTACTTC. This encodes CSATSSGGAETQYF. The chain links TRBV20-1 to TRBJ2-5; 12 bases are a match to TRBD2. The CDR3 contains 14 residues. CDR1 is DFQATT, CDR2 SNEGSKA, per germline (reference sequence). With V trimmed by 4 bases and J by 5 bases, 5 bases remained unmatched.